Below are 3 T cell receptor beta chains sequenced from a single sample in a study of human T cells and chemical hapten exposure. TCRdb redid the calling of the RACE reads with MiXCR, one entry per CDR3 protein. The sample has over 30,000 distinct CDR3 sequences; 6.5% to 8% are singletons. The time point denotes: pre-sensitization, week 0. The treatment: therapeutic diphenylcyclopropenone sensitization with weekly scalp DPC. The sequencing used whole blood, collected in connection with sensitization to the hapten diphenylcyclopropenone (DPC). These receptors were obtained from a woman in her forties or fifties with alopecia areata. Some clones in this sample may be carry-over from other donors' samples.

This clonotype was counted ten times or more. The chain carries TRBV30 and TRBJ2-2; 10 bases fit TRBD2. V lost 2 bases to trimming and J lost 4 bases; unmatched junction nucleotides: 7. There are 16 residues in the CDR3. The germline V gene encodes CDR1 GTSNPN and CDR2 SVGIG (reference sequence). Here the CDR3 reads CAWSRLAGAITGELFF. The CDR3, as DNA: TGTGCCTGGAGTAGGCTAGCGGGAGCAATCACCGGGGAGCTGTTTTTT.

This clonotype was seen repeatedly, ten times or more. The rearrangement uses TRBV18 and TRBJ2-6; 8 bases match TRBD2. Germline CDR1 KGHSH, CDR2 LQKENI. The CDR3 contains 18 residues. V lost 1 base to trimming and J lost 0 bases; unmatched junction nucleotides: 5. CDR3 sequence reads: CASSPLVAGSSGANVLTF. CDR3 in DNA: TGTGCCAGCTCACCACTGGTAGCGGGGAGCTCTGGGGCCAACGTCCTGACTTTC.

This clonotype has more than one count but fewer than ten. The V gene is TRBV29-1, the J gene TRBJ2-7; D is perhaps TRBD2 (5 bases). The CDR3 is made up of 12 amino acids. In germline, CDR1 is SQVTM, CDR2 ANQGSEA. V was pared by 7 bases and J by 5 bases, with 15 bases between. The CDR3 loop reads CSAGHGLDEQYF. The CDR3 coding sequence is TGCAGCGCGGGTCATGGACTGGACGAGCAGTACTTC.